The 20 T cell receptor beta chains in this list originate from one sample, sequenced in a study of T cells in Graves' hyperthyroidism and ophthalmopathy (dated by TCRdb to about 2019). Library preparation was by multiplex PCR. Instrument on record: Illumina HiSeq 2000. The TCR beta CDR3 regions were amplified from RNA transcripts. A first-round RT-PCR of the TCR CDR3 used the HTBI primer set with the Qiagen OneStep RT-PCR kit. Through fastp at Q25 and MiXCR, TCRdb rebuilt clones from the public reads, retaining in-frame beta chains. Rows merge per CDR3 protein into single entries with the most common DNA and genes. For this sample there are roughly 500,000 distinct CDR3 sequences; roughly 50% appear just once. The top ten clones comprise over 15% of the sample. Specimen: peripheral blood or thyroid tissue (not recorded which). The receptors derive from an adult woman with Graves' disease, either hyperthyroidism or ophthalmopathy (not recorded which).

The CDR3, as DNA: TGTGCCAGCAGTGCTTGGACACCCTCGGGGCAGGGAGCTAACTATGGCTACACCTTC. This codes for CASSAWTPSGQGANYGYTF. The chain employs TRBV2 and TRBJ1-2; a possible D gene is TRBD1 (5 bases). The CDR3 has 19 amino acids. Germline V gives CDR1 SNHLY, CDR2 FYNNEI. V lost 4 bases to trimming and J lost 0 bases, with 24 bases between them.

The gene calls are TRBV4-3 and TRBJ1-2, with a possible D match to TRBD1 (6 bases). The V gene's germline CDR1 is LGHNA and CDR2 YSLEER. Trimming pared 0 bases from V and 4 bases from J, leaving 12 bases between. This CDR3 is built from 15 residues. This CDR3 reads CASSQDQGRGYGYTF. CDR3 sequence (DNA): TGCGCCAGCAGCCAAGATCAGGGCAGGGGCTATGGCTACACCTTC.

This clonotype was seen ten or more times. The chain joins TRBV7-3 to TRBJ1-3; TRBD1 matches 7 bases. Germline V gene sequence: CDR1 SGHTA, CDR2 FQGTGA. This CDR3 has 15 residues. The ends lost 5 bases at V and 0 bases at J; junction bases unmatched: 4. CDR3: CASSLGTASGNTIYF. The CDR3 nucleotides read TGTGCCAGCAGCCTCGGGACAGCCTCTGGAAACACCATATATTTT. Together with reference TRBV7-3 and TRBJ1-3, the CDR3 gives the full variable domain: GAGVSQTPSNKVTEKGKYVELRCDPISGHTALYWYRQSLGQGPEFLIYFQGTGAADDSGLPNDRFFAVRPEGSVSTLKIQRTERGDSAVYLCASSLGTASGNTIYFGEGSWLTVV.

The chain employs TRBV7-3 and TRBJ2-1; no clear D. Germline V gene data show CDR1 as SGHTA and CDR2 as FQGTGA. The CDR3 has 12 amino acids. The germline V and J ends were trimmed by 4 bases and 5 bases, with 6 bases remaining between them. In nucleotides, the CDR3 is TGTGCCAGCAGCTCCCTGAACAATGAGCAGTTCTTC. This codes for CASSSLNNEQFF.

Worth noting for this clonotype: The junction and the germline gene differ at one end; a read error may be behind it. The CDR3 region is CAARDPDAGYTF. CDR3 sequence (DNA): TGTGCCGCCAGGGATCCCGATGCGGGCTACACCTTC. The chain has TRBV24-1 and TRBJ1-2; D might be TRBD1 (5 bases). The CDR3 has 12 amino acids. Germline CDR1 reads KGHDR; CDR2 reads SFDVKD.

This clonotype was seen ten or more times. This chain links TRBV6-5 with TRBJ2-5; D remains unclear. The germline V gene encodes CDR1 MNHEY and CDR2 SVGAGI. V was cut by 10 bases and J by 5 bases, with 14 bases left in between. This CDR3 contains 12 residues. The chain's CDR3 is CATSGPRETQYF. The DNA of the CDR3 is TGTGCCACCTCAGGACCCCGGGAGACCCAGTACTTC.

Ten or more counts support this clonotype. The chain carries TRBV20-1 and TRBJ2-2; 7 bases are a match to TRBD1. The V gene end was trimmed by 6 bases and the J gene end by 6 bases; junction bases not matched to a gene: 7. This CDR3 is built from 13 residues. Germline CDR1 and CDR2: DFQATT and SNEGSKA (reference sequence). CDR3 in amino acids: CSARDSIAGELFF. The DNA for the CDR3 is TGCAGTGCGAGGGACAGTATTGCCGGGGAGCTGTTTTTT.

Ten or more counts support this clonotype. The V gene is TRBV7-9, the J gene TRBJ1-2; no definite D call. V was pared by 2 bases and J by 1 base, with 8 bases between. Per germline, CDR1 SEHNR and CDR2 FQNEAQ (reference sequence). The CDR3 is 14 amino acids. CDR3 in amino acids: CASSLPTLNYGYTF. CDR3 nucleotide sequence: TGTGCCAGCAGCTTACCCACCCTTAACTATGGCTACACCTTC.

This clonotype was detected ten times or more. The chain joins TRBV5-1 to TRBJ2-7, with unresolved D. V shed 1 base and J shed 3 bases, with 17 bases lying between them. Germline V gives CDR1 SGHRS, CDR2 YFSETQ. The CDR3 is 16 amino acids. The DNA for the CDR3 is TGCGCCAGCAGCTTGAACGTAGTGACAAGAGGCTACGAGCAGTACTTC. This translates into CASSLNVVTRGYEQYF.

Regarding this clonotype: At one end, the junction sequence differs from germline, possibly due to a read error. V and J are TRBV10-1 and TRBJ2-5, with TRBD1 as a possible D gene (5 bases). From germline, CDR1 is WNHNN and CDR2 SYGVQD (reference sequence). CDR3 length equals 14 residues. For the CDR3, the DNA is TGCGCCAGCAGTGAGCCAGGGCCTGGCGAGACCCAGCACTTC. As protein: CASSEPGPGETQHF.

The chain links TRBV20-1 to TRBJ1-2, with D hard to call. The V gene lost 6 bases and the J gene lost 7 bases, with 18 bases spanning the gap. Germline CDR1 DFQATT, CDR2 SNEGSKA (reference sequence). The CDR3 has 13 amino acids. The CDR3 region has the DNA TGCAGTGCATTAAATCAAGGACGGAGTGGCTACACCTTC. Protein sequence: CSALNQGRSGYTF.

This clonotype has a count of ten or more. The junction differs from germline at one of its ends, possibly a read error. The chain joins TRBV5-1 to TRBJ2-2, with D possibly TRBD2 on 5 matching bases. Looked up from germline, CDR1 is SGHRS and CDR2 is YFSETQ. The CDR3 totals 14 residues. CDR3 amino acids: CASSLGGNTGELFF. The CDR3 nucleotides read TGTGCCAGCAGCCTAGGAGGGAACACCGGGGAGCTGTTTTTT.

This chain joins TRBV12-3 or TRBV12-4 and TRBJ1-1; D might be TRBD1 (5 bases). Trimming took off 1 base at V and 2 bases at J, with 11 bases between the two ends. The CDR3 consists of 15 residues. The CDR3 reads CASSLGVRGNTEAFF. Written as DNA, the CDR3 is TGTGCCAGCAGTTTAGGGGTTAGGGGAAACACTGAAGCTTTCTTT.

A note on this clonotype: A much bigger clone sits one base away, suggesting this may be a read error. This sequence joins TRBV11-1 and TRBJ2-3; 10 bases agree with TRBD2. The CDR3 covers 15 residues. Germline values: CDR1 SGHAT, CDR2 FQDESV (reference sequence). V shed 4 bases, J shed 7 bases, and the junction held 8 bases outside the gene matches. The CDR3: CASSSQAGGPYTQYF. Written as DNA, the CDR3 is TGTGCCAGCAGCTCCCAAGCGGGAGGGCCTTATACGCAGTATTTT.

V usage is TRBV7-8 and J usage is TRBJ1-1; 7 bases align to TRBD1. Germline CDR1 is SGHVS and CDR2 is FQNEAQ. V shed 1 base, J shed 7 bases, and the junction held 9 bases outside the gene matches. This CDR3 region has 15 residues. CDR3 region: CASSLEATGLGEAFF. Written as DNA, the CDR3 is TGTGCCAGCAGCTTAGAGGCGACAGGGTTGGGTGAAGCTTTCTTT.

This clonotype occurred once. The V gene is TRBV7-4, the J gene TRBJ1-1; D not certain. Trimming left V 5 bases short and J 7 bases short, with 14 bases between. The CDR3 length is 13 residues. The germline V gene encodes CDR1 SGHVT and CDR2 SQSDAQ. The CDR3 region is CASSVDDDIEAFF. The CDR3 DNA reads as TGTGCCAGCAGCGTTGATGATGACATTGAAGCTTTCTTT.

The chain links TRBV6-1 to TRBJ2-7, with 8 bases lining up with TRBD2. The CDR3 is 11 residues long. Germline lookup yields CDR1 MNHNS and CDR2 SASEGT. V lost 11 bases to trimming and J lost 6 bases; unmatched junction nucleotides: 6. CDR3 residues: CALPGGREQYF. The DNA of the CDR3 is TGTGCCTTGCCGGGGGGGCGCGAGCAGTACTTC.

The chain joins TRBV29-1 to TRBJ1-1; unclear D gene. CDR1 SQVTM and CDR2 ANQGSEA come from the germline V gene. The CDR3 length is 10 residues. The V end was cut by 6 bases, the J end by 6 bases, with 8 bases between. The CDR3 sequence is CSVLNSEAFF. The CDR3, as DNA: TGCAGCGTGCTAAACTCTGAAGCTTTCTTT.

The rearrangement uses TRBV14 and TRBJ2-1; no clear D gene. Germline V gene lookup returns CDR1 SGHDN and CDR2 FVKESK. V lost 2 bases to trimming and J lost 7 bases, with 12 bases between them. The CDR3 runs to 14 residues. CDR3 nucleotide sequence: TGTGCCAGCAGCCAATTTTGGGTTCGTAATGAGCAGTTCTTC. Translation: CASSQFWVRNEQFF.

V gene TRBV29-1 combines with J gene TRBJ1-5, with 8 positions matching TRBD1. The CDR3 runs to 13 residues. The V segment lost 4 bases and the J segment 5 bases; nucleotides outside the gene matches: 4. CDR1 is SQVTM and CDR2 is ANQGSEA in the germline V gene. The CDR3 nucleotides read TGCAGCGTTGGACAGGGGATCTATCAGCCCCAGCATTTT. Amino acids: CSVGQGIYQPQHF.